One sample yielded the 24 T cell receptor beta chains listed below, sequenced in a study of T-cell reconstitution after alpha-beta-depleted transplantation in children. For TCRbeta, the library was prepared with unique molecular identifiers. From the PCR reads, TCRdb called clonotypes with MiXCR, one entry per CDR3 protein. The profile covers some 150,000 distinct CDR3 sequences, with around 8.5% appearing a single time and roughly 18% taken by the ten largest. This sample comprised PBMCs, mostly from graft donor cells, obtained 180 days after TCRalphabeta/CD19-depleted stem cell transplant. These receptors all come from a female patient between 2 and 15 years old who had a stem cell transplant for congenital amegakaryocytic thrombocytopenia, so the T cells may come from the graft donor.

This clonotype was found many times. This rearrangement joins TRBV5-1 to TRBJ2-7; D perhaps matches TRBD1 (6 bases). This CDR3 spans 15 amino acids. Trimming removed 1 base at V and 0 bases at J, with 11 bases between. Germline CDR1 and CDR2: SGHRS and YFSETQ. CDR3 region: CASSLYQGPSYEQYF. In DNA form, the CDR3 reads TGCGCCAGCAGCTTGTACCAGGGGCCCTCCTACGAGCAGTACTTC.

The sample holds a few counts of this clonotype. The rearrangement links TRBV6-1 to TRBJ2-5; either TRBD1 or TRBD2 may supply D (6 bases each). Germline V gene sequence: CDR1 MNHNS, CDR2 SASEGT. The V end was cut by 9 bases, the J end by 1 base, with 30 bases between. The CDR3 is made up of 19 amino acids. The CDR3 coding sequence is TGTGCCAGTTCCGATATGTGGGGGGCCGCAACAATCGCCCAAGAGACCCAGTACTTC. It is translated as CASSDMWGAATIAQETQYF.

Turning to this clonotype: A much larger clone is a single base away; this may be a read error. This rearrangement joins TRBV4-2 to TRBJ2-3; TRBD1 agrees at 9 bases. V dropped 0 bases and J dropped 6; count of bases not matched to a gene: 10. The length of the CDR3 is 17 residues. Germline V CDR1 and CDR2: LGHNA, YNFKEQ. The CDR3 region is CASSQDLWTGDGDTQYF. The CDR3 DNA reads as TGTGCCAGCAGCCAAGACCTCTGGACAGGGGATGGGGATACGCAGTATTTT.

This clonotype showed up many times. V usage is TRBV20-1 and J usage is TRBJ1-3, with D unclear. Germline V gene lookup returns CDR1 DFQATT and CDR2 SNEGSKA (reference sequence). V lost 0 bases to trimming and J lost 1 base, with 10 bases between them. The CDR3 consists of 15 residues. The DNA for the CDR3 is TGCAGTGCTAGAGATGCCAGAACGTCTGGAAACACCATATATTTT. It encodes CSARDARTSGNTIYF.

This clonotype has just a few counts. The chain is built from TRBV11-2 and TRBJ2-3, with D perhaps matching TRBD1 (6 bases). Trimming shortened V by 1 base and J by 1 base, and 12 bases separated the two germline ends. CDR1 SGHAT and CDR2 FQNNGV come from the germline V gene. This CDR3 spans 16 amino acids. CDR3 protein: CASSLGVGGRTDTQYF. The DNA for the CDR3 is TGTGCCAGCAGCTTAGGTGTTGGGGGCCGCACAGATACGCAGTATTTT.

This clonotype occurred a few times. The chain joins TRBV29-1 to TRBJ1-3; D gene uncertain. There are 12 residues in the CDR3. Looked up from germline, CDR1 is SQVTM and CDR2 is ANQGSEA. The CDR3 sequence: CGWWDSGNTIYF. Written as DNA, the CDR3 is TGCGGCTGGTGGGACTCTGGAAACACCATATATTTT.

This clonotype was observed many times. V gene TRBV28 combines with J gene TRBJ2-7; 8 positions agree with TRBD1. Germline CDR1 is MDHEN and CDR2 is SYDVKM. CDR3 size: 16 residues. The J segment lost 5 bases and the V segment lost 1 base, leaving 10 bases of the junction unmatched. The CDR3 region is CASSLFGVRGLNEQYF. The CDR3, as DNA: TGTGCCAGCAGTTTATTTGGGGTCAGGGGGCTGAACGAGCAGTACTTC. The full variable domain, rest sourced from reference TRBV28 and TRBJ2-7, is DVKVTQSSRYLVKRTGEKVFLECVQDMDHENMFWYRQDPGLGLRLIYFSYDVKMKEKGDIPEGYSVSREKKERFSLILESASTNQTSMYLCASSLFGVRGLNEQYFGPGTRLTVT.

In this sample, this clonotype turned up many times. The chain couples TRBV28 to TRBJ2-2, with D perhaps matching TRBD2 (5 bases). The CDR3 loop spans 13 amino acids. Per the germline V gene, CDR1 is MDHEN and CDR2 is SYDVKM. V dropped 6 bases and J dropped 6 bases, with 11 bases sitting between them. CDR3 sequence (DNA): TGTGCCAGCAGACCACTAGTATCCGGGGAGCTGTTTTTT. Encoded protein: CASRPLVSGELFF.

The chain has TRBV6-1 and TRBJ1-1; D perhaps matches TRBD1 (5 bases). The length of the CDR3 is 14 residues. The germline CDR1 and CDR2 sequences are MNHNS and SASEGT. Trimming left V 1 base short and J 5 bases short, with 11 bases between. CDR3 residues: CASSEVMGETEAFF. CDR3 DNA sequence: TGTGCCAGCAGTGAAGTGATGGGGGAGACTGAAGCTTTCTTT.

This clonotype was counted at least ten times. The CDR3 coding sequence is TGTGCCAGCAGCACCCCACGGGCGGGGGAATACTACAATGAGCAGTTCTTC. This encodes CASSTPRAGEYYNEQFF. The chain recombines TRBV7-8 with TRBJ2-1, with TRBD2 identical over 7 bases. This CDR3 region has 17 residues. Germline CDR1 and CDR2: SGHVS and FQNEAQ. V lost 5 bases, J lost 3 bases, and 13 bases stayed unmatched.

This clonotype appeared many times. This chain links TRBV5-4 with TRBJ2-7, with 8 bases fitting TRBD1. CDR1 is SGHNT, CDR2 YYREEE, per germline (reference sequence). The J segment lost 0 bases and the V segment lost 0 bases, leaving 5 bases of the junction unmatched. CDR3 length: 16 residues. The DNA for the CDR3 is TGTGCCAGCAGCTTGGAGTGGACAGGGTCCTCCTACGAGCAGTACTTC. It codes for CASSLEWTGSSYEQYF.

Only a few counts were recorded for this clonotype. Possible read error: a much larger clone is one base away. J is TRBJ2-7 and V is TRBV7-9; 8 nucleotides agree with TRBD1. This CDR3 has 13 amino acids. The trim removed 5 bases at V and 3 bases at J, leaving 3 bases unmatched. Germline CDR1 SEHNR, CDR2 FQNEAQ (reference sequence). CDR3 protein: CASSRGQGYEQYF. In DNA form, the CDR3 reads TGTGCCAGCAGCCGCGGACAGGGCTACGAGCAGTACTTC. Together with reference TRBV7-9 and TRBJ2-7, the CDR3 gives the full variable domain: DTGVSQNPRHKITKRGQNVTFRCDPISEHNRLYWYRQTLGQGPEFLTYFQNEAQLEKSRLLSDRFSAERPKGSFSTLEIQRTEQGDSAMYLCASSRGQGYEQYFGPGTRLTVT.

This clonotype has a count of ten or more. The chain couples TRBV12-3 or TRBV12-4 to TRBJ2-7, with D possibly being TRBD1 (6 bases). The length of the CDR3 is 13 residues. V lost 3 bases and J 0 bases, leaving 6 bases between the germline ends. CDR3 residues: CASSLGHSYEQYF. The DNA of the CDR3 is TGTGCCAGCAGTTTGGGACACTCCTACGAGCAGTACTTC.

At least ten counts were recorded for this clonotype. The CDR3 DNA is TGTGCCAGCAGTTTCCGACCGTTTGGTTCACCCCTCCACTTT. Protein product: CASSFRPFGSPLHF. The V and J genes are TRBV27 and TRBJ1-6; the D is unclear. CDR1 is MNHEY, CDR2 SMNVEV, per germline (reference sequence). CDR3 length equals 14 residues. The V gene lost 3 bases and the J gene lost 9 bases, with 12 bases spanning the gap.

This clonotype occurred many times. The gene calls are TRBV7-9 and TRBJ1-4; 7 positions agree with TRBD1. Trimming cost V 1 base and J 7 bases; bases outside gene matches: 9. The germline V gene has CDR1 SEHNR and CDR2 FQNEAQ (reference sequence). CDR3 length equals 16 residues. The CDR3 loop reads CASSLGQGSSGEKLFF. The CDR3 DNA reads TGTGCCAGCAGCTTAGGACAGGGAAGTAGTGGTGAAAAACTGTTTTTT.

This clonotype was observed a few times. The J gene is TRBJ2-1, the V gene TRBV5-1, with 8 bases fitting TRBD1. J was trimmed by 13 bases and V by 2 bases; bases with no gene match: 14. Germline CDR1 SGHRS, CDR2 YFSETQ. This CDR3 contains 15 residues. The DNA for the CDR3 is TGCGCCAGCAGCTTTAGCTACCCAGGGGGCGCGTCCCAGTTCTTC. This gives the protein CASSFSYPGGASQFF. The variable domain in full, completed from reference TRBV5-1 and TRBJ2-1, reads KAGVTQTPRYLIKTRGQQVTLSCSPISGHRSVSWYQQTPGQGLQFLFEYFSETQRNKGNFPGRFSGRQFSNSRSEMNVSTLELGDSALYLCASSFSYPGGASQFFGPGTRLTVL.

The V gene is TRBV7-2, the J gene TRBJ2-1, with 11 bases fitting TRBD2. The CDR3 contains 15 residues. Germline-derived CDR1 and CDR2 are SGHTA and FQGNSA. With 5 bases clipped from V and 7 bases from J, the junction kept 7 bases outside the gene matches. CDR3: CASSLTSGKFNEQFF. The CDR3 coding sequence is TGTGCCAGCAGCCTGACTAGCGGGAAATTTAATGAGCAGTTCTTC.

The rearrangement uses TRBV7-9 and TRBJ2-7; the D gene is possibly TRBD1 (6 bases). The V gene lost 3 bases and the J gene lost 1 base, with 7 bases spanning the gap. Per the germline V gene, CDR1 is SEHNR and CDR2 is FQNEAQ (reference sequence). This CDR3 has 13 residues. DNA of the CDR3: TGTGCCAGCAGCTTTGACAGGTCCTACGAGCAGTACTTC. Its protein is CASSFDRSYEQYF. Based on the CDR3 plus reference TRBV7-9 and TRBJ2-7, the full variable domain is DTGVSQNPRHKITKRGQNVTFRCDPISEHNRLYWYRQTLGQGPEFLTYFQNEAQLEKSRLLSDRFSAERPKGSFSTLEIQRTEQGDSAMYLCASSFDRSYEQYFGPGTRLTVT.

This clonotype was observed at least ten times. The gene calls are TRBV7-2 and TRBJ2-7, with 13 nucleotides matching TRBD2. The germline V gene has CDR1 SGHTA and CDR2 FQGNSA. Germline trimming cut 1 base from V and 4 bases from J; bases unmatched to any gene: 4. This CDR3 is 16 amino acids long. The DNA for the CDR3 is TGTGCCAGCAGCTTAGGGGGACTAGCGGGGTATTACGAGCAGTACTTC. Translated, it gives CASSLGGLAGYYEQYF.

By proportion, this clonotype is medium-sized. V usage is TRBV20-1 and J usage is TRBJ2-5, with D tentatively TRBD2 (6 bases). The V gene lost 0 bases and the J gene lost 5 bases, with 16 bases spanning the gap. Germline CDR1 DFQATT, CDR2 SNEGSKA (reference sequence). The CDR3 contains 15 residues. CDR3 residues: CSAREFGGAAETQYF. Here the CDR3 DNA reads TGCAGTGCTAGAGAGTTCGGGGGAGCCGCGGAGACCCAGTACTTC.

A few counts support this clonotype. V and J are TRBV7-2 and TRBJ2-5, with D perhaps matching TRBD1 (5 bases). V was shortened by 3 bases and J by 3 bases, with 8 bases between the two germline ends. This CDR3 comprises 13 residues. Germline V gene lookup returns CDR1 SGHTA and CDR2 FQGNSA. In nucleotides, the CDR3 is TGTGCCAGCAGCTTTCCAGGGAAAGAGACCCAGTACTTC. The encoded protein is CASSFPGKETQYF. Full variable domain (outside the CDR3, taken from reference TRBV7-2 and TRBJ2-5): GAGVSQSPSNKVTEKGKDVELRCDPISGHTALYWYRQSLGQGLEFLIYFQGNSAPDKSGLPSDRFSAERTGGSVSTLTIQRTQQEDSAVYLCASSFPGKETQYFGPGTRLLVL.

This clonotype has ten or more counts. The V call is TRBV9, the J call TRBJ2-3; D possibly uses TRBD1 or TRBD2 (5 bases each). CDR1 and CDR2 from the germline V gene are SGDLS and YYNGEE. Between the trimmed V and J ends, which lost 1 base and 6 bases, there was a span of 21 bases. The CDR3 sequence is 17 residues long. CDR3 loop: CASSVTTRWDQTDTQYF. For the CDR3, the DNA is TGTGCCAGCAGCGTAACCACTCGCTGGGACCAAACGGATACGCAGTATTTT.

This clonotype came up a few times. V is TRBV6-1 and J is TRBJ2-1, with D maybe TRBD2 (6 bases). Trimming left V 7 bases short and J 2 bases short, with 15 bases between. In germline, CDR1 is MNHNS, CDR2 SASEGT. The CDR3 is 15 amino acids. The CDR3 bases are TGTGCCAGCACCCCGACGTGGGGGGCCTACAATGAGCAGTTCTTC. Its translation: CASTPTWGAYNEQFF.

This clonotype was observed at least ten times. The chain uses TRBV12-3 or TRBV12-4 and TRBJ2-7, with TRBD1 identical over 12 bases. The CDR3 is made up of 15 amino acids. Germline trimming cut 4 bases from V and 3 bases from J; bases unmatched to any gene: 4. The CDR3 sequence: CASSSGTGGSYEQYF. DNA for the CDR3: TGTGCCAGCAGTTCAGGGACAGGGGGCAGCTACGAGCAGTACTTC.